The T cell receptor (beta chain) under discussion was sequenced for a study of identical twins. As to this clonotype: Its target is not known.

TCRdb itself ran the 5' RACE reads through MiXCR, one entry per CDR3 protein. This table holds about 520,000 distinct CDR3 sequences, roughly a fifth found once. Notes on the study in general: Abundant cord blood beta clonotypes carried fewer insertions; memory repertoires showed none.

These sequences were also reported in another study, on T cells expressing NK-cell markers. That source adds: Obtained from sorted CD3+CD56+NKG2C+, CD3+CD56+NKG2C- and CD3+CD56-NKG2C+ T cells were the TCR beta repertoires. Several experiments employed an anti-gamma-delta TCR antibody to confine sorting to alpha-beta TCR T cells. The share of CD8+ T cells held by dominant NKG2C+ clonotypes was 1.0-7.0% in roughly 6 donors.

This clonotype was sampled from a woman aged 18-29 years in good health. Sequenced: CD4+ T cells sorted from blood.

The CDR3 sequence is CASRVGTGYNSPLHF. For the CDR3, the DNA is TGTGCCAGCAGGGTCGGGACAGGTTATAATTCACCCCTCCACTTT. The chain employs TRBV27 and TRBJ1-6; 8 bases match TRBD1. V shed 6 bases and J 4 bases; nucleotides not matched to a gene: 5. The length of the CDR3 is 15 residues. CDR1 and CDR2 (germline): MNHEY, SMNVEV (reference sequence).